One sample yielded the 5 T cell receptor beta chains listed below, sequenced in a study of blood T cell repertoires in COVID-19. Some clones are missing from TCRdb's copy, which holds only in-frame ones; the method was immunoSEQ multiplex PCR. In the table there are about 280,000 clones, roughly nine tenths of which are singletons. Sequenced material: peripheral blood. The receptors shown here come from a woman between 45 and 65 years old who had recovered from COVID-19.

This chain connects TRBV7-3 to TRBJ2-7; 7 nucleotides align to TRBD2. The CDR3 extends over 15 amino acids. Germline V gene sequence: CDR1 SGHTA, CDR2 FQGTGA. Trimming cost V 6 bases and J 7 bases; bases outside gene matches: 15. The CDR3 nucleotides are TGTGCCAGCAGGCTCCCGGGGGGTCGGTATAAGGAGCAGTACTTC. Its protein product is CASRLPGGRYKEQYF.

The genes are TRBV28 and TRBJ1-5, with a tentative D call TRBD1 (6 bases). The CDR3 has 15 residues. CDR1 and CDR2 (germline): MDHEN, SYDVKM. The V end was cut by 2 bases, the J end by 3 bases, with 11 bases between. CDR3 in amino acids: CASSLGGSTNQPQHF. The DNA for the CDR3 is TGTGCCAGCAGTTTAGGGGGCAGTACCAATCAGCCCCAGCATTTT.

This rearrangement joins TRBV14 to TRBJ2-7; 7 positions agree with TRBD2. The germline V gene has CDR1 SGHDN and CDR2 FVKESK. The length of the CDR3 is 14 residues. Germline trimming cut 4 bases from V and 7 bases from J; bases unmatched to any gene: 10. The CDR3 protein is CASSREAGTVEQYF. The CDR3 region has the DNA TGTGCCAGCAGCCGAGAAGCGGGGACGGTAGAGCAGTACTTC.

The CDR3 sequence: CASRPTGGLSYNEQFF. The CDR3 DNA reads as TGTGCCAGCAGGCCGACAGGGGGCTTAAGTTACAATGAGCAGTTCTTC. The chain carries TRBV28 and TRBJ2-1; 10 nucleotides agree with TRBD1. The germline V gene has CDR1 MDHEN and CDR2 SYDVKM. The CDR3 is made up of 16 amino acids. V lost 6 bases to trimming and J lost 4 bases; unmatched junction nucleotides: 9.

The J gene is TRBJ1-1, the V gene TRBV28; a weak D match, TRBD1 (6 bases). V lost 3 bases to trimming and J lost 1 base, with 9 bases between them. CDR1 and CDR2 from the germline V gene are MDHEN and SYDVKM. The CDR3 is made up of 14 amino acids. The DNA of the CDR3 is TGTGCCAGCAGTTTGACAGGCGAGAACACTGAAGCTTTCTTT. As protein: CASSLTGENTEAFF.